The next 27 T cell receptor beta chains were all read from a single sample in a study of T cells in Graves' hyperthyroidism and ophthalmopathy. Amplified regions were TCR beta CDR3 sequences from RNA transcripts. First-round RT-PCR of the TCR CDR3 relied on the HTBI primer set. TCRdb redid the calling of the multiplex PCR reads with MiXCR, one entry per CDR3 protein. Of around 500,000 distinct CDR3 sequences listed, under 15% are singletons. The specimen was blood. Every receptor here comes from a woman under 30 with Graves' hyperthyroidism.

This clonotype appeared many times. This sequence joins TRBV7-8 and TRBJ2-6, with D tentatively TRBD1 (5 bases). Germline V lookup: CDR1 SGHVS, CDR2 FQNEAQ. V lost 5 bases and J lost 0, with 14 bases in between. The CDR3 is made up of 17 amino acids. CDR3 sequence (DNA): TGTGCCAGCAGCCTACGCCAAACAGGCTCTGGGGCCAACGTCCTGACTTTC. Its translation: CASSLRQTGSGANVLTF.

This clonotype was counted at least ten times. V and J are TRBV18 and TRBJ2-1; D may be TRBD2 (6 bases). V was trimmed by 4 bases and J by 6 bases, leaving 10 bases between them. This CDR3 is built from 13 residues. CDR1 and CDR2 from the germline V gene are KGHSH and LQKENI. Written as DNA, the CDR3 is TGTGCCAGCTCACGTCTAGCGACCAATGAGCAGTTCTTC. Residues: CASSRLATNEQFF.

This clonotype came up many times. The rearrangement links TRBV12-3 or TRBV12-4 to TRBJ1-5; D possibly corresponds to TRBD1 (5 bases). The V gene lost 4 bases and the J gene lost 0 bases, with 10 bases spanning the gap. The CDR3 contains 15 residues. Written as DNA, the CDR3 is TGTGCCAGCAGTTCCGGGGGAGATAGCAATCAGCCCCAGCATTTT. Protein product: CASSSGGDSNQPQHF.

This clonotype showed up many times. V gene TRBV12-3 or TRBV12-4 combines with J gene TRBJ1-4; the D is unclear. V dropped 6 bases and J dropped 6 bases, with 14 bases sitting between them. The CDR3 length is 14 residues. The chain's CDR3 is CASSNTLLHEKLFF. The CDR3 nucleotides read TGTGCCAGCAGCAACACCTTACTTCATGAAAAACTGTTTTTT.

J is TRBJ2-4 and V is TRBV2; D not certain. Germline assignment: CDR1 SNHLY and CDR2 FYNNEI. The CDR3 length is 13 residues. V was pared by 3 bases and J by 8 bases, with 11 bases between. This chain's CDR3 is CASSDSDGDIQYF. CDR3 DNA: TGTGCCAGCAGTGATTCCGACGGCGACATTCAGTACTTC. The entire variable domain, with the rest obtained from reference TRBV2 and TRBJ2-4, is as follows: EPEVTQTPSHQVTQMGQEVILRCVPISNHLYFYWYRQILGQKVEFLVSFYNNEISEKSEIFDDQFSVERPDGSNFTLKIRSTKLEDSAMYFCASSDSDGDIQYFGAGTRLSVL.

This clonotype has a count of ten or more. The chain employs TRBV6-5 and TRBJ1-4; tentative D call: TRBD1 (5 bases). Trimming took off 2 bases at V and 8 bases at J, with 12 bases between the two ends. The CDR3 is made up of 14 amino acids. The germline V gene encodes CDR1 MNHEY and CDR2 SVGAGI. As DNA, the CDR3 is TGTGCCAGCAGTTACGACTGGGGGAAGGAAAAACTGTTTTTT. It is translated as CASSYDWGKEKLFF.

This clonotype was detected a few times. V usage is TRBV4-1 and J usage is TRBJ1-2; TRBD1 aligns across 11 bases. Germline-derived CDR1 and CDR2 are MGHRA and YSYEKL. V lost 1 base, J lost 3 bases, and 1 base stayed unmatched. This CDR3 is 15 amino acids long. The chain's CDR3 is CASSQVGQGDYGYTF. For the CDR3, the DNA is TGCGCCAGCAGCCAAGTGGGACAGGGGGACTATGGCTACACCTTC.

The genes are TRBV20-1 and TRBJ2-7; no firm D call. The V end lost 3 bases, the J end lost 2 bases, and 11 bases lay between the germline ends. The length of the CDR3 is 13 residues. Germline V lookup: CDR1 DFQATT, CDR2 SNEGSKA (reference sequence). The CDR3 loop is CSASGATPYEQYF. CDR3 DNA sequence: TGCAGTGCTAGCGGCGCTACCCCCTACGAGCAGTACTTC.

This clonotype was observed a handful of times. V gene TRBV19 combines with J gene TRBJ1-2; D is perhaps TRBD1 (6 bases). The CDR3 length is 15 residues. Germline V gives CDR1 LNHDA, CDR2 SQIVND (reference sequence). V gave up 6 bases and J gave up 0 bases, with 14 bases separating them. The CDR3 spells CASSLLDSSNYGYTF. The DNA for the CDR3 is TGTGCCAGTAGCCTACTGGACAGCTCTAACTATGGCTACACCTTC. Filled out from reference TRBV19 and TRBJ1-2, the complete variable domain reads DGGITQSPKYLFRKEGQNVTLSCEQNLNHDAMYWYRQDPGQGLRLIYYSQIVNDFQKGDIAEGYSVSREKKESFPLTVTSAQKNPTAFYLCASSLLDSSNYGYTFGSGTRLTVV.

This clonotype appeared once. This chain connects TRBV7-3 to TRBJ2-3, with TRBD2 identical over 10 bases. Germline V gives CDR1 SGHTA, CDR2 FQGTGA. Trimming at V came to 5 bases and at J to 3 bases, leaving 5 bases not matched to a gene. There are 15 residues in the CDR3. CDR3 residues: CASSLGTSETDTQYF. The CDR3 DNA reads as TGTGCCAGCAGCCTAGGGACTAGCGAAACAGATACGCAGTATTTT.

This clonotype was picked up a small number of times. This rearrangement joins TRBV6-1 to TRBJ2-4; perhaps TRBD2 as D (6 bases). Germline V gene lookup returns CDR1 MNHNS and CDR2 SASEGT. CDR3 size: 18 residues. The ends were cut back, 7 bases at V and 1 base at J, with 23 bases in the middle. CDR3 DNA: TGTGCCAGCAAGGAGAGTGGGGGGATTGGACGGGCCAAAAACATTCAGTACTTC. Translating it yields CASKESGGIGRAKNIQYF.

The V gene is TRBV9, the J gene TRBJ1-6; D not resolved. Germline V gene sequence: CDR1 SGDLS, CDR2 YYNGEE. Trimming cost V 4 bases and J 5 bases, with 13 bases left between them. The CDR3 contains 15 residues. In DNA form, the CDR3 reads TGTGCCAGCAGCCCCCGGGGAGGGAATAATTCACCCCTCCACTTT. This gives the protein CASSPRGGNNSPLHF. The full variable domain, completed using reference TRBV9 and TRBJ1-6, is DSGVTQTPKHLITATGQRVTLRCSPRSGDLSVYWYQQSLDQGLQFLIQYYNGEERAKGNILERFSAQQFPDLHSELNLSSLELGDSALYFCASSPRGGNNSPLHFGNGTRLTVT.

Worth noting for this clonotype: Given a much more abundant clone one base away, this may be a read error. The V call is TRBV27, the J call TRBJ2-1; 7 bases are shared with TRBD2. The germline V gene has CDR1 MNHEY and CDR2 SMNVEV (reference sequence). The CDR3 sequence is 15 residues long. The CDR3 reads CASGFWRTRGGEQFF. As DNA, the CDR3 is TGTGCCAGCGGTTTCTGGCGTACGCGCGGGGGTGAGCAGTTCTTC.

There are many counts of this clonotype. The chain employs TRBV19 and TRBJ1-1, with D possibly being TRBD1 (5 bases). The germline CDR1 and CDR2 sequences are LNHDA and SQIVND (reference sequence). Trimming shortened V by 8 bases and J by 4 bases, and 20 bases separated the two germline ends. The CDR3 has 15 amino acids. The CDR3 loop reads CASRWRFGGGTEAFF. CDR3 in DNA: TGTGCCAGTCGGTGGAGGTTTGGGGGGGGCACTGAAGCTTTCTTT.

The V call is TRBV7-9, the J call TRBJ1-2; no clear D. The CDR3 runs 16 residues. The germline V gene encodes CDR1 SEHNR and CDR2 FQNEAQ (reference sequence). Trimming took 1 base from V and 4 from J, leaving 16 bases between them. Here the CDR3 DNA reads TGTGCCAGCAGCTTAGGGAGCCAAGTCTTCGGCTATGGCTACACCTTC. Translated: CASSLGSQVFGYGYTF.

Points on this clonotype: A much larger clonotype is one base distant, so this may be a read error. CDR3 DNA: TGCGCCAGCGACAGCGGGAGTGGGAGCGGGGAGCTGTTTTTT. Its translation is CASDSGSGSGELFF. This chain connects TRBV10-2 to TRBJ2-2; 8 bases are shared with TRBD2. The CDR3 loop spans 14 amino acids. V lost 8 bases and J lost 7; bases outside the gene matches: 9. CDR1 and CDR2 (germline): WSHSY, SAAADI.

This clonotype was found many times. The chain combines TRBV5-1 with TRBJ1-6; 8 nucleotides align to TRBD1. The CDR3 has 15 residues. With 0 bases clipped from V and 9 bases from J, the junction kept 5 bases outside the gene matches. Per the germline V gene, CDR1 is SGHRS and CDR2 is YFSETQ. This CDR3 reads CASSLVGQGTSPLHF. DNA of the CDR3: TGCGCCAGCAGCTTGGTCGGACAGGGAACTTCACCCCTCCACTTT. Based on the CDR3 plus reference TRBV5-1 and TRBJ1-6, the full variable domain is KAGVTQTPRYLIKTRGQQVTLSCSPISGHRSVSWYQQTPGQGLQFLFEYFSETQRNKGNFPGRFSGRQFSNSRSEMNVSTLELGDSALYLCASSLVGQGTSPLHFGNGTRLTVT.

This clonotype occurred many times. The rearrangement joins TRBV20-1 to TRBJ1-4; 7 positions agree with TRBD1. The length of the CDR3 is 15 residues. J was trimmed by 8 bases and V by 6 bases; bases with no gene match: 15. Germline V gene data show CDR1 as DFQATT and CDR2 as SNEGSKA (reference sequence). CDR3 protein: CSAPPFRGGREKLFF. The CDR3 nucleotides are TGCAGTGCGCCTCCTTTCAGGGGGGGCCGGGAAAAACTGTTTTTT.

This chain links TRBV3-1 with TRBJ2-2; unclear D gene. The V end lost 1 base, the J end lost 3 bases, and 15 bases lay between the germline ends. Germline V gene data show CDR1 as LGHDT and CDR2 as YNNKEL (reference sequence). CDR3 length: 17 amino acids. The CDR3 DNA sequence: TGTGCCAGCAGCCAAGCCCGGGCCCAGTGGGACACCGGGGAGCTGTTTTTT. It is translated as CASSQARAQWDTGELFF.

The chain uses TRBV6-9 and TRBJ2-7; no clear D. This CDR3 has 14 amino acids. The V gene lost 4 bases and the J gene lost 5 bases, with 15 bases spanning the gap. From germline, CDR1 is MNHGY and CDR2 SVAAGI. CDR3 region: CASSLLAQADEQYF. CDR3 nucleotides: TGTGCCAGCAGTTTGCTGGCCCAGGCGGACGAGCAGTACTTC.

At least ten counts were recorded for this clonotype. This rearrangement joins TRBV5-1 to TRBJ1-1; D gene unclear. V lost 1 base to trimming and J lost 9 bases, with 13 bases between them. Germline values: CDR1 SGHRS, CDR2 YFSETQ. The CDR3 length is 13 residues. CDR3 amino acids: CASSLISGEKAFF. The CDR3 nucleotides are TGCGCCAGCAGCTTGATTTCCGGGGAGAAAGCTTTCTTT. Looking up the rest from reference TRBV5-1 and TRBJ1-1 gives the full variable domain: KAGVTQTPRYLIKTRGQQVTLSCSPISGHRSVSWYQQTPGQGLQFLFEYFSETQRNKGNFPGRFSGRQFSNSRSEMNVSTLELGDSALYLCASSLISGEKAFFGQGTRLTVV.

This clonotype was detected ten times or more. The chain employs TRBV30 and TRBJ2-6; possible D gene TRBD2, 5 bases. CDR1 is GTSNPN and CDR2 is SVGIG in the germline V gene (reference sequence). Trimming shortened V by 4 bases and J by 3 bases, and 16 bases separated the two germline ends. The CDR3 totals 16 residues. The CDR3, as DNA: TGTGCCTGGAAAGCGGAAAGAGGCTTTGGGGCCAACGTCCTGACTTTC. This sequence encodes CAWKAERGFGANVLTF.

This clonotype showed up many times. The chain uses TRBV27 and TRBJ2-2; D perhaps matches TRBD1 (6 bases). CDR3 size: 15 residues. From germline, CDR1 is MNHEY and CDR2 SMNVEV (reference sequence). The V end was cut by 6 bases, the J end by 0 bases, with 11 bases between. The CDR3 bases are TGTGCCAGCAGCGTCAGGGGCGCGAACACCGGGGAGCTGTTTTTT. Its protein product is CASSVRGANTGELFF.

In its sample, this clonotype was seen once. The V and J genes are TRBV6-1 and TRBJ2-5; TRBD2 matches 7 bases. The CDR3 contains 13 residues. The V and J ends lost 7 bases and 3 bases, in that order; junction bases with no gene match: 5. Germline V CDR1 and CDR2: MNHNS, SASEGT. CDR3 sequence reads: CASKGLAEETQYF. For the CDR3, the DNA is TGTGCCAGCAAAGGCCTAGCGGAAGAGACCCAGTACTTC.

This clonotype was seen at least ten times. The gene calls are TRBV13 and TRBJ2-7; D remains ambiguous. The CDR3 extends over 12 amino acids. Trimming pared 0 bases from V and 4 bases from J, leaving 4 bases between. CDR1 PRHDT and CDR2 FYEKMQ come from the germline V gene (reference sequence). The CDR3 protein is CASSLGEYEQYF. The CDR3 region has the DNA TGTGCCAGCAGCTTAGGGGAGTACGAGCAGTACTTC.

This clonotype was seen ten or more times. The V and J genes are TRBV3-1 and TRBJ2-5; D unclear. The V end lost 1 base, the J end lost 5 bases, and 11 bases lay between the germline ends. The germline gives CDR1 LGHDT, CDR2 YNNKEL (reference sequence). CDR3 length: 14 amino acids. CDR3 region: CASSQAQAVETQYF. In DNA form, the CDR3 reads TGTGCCAGCAGCCAAGCCCAGGCCGTGGAGACCCAGTACTTC.

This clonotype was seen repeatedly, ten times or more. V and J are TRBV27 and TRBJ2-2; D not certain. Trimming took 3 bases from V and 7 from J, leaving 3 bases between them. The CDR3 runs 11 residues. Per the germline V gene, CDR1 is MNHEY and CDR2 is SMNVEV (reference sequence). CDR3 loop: CASSFGGELFF. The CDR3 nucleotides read TGTGCCAGCAGTTTTGGCGGGGAGCTGTTTTTT.